These T cell receptor beta chains were read from a single sample in a study of T-cell reconstitution after alpha-beta-depleted transplantation in children. TCRdb re-derived calls from the PCR reads in MiXCR, one entry per CDR3 protein. The table has hundreds of thousands of distinct CDR3 sequences, roughly 23% seen once; the top ten hold 14%. The source material was PBMCs, mostly from graft donor cells, sampled 360 days after TCRalphabeta/CD19-depleted stem cell transplant. Receptors originate from a boy in the first two years of life who had a stem cell transplant for acute myeloid leukemia, so the T cells may come from the graft donor. The CDR3 runs from the conserved cysteine through the conserved F or W.

v_gene,j_gene,CDR3aa
TRBV20-1,TRBJ2-5,CSILRGSQKETQYF
TRBV24-1,TRBJ2-3,CATSDGGDREEDTQYF
TRBV6-1,TRBJ2-5,CASTASGGAKRETQYF
TRBV6-1,TRBJ2-7,CASRSVTSGLSYEQYF
TRBV20-1,TRBJ2-2,CSARDGTSGGPPLFF
TRBV20-1,TRBJ2-3,CSARDRPSTDTQYF
TRBV24-1,TRBJ2-3,CATSDTDERGVGTDTQYF
TRBV6-2/TRBV6-3,TRBJ2-5,CASSLDQRQTQYF
TRBV29-1,TRBJ2-2,CSVVGDSVTGELFF
TRBV4-2,TRBJ2-3,CASSQDPGTKDTQYF
TRBV3-1,TRBJ2-3,CASTGRGPGTDTQYF
TRBV4-3,TRBJ2-1,CASSYGLINEQFF
TRBV7-2,TRBJ1-5,CAIQGGNQPQHF
TRBV18,TRBJ1-5,CASSPDQLYQPQHF
TRBV7-6,TRBJ2-1,CASSLGGTGQGQFF